Each of the 7 T cell receptor beta chains below was sequenced from the same sample in a study of shared clonotypes between healthy human individuals. Naive CD8 isolation took CD45RO-negative cells positively selected for CCR7 and excluded terminally differentiated effector memory CD45RA+ cells. Generated by immunoSEQ multiplex PCR, the TCRdb table keeps only in-frame clones and is missing some. This sample has roughly 770,000 clones, with 96% found just once. Sequencing was carried out using naive CD8+ T cells sorted from blood. These receptors all stem from a man between 25 and 39 years old in good health.

The V and J genes are TRBV5-1 and TRBJ1-1; no clear D. The CDR3 runs to 14 residues. Germline loops: CDR1 SGHRS, CDR2 YFSETQ. V was cut by 0 bases and J by 1 base, with 7 bases left in between. In DNA form, the CDR3 reads TGCGCCAGCAGCTTGGAGGTGCGGAACACTGAAGCTTTCTTT. Translation gives CASSLEVRNTEAFF.

The chain joins TRBV27 to TRBJ2-5; TRBD1 agrees at 7 bases. With 2 bases clipped from V and 7 bases from J, the junction kept 7 bases outside the gene matches. The CDR3 runs to 14 residues. The germline V gene has CDR1 MNHEY and CDR2 SMNVEV (reference sequence). CDR3 DNA sequence: TGTGCCAGCAGTTTAGGGACAGAACCAGGGACCCAGTACTTC. Translation: CASSLGTEPGTQYF.

The chain recombines TRBV7-9 with TRBJ2-7; TRBD2 matches at 10 bases. Germline V gives CDR1 SEHNR, CDR2 FQNEAQ (reference sequence). The CDR3 loop spans 15 amino acids. Unmatched junction bases numbered 7, after V lost 2 bases and J lost 6 bases. This CDR3 is CASSLRASGSPEQYF. CDR3 bases: TGTGCCAGCAGCTTAAGGGCTAGCGGGAGTCCCGAGCAGTACTTC.

The chain couples TRBV9 to TRBJ1-4; 9 bases are shared with TRBD1. Germline values: CDR1 SGDLS, CDR2 YYNGEE. The junction had 8 bases not matched to a gene; V was cut back by 4 bases and J by 7 bases. This CDR3 region has 15 residues. The CDR3 loop is CASSTGTGRSEKLFF. For the CDR3, the DNA is TGTGCCAGCAGCACCGGGACAGGGAGGAGTGAAAAACTGTTTTTT.

CDR3 in amino acids: CASDRGNEQFF. CDR3 in DNA: TGTGCCAGCGACAGGGGCAATGAGCAGTTCTTC. The genes are TRBV9 and TRBJ2-1; 8 nucleotides agree with TRBD1. CDR1 and CDR2 (germline): SGDLS, YYNGEE. V dropped 7 bases and J dropped 6; count of bases not matched to a gene: 0. The CDR3 consists of 11 residues.

The chain recombines TRBV4-3 with TRBJ2-3; a weak D match, TRBD1 (6 bases). Trimming took off 0 bases at V and 2 bases at J, with 12 bases between the two ends. The CDR3 has 16 amino acids. Germline V gene lookup returns CDR1 LGHNA and CDR2 YSLEER. CDR3 loop: CASSQDPRGHTDTQYF. CDR3 coding DNA: TGCGCCAGCAGCCAAGATCCCCGGGGACACACAGATACGCAGTATTTT.

The V gene is TRBV27, the J gene TRBJ2-7; 9 nucleotides agree with TRBD1. V dropped 3 bases and J dropped 5; count of bases not matched to a gene: 5. Germline V CDR1 and CDR2: MNHEY, SMNVEV (reference sequence). The CDR3 is 14 amino acids. The CDR3 sequence is CASSLGQGGDEQYF. CDR3 in DNA: TGTGCCAGCAGTTTGGGACAGGGCGGCGACGAGCAGTACTTC.